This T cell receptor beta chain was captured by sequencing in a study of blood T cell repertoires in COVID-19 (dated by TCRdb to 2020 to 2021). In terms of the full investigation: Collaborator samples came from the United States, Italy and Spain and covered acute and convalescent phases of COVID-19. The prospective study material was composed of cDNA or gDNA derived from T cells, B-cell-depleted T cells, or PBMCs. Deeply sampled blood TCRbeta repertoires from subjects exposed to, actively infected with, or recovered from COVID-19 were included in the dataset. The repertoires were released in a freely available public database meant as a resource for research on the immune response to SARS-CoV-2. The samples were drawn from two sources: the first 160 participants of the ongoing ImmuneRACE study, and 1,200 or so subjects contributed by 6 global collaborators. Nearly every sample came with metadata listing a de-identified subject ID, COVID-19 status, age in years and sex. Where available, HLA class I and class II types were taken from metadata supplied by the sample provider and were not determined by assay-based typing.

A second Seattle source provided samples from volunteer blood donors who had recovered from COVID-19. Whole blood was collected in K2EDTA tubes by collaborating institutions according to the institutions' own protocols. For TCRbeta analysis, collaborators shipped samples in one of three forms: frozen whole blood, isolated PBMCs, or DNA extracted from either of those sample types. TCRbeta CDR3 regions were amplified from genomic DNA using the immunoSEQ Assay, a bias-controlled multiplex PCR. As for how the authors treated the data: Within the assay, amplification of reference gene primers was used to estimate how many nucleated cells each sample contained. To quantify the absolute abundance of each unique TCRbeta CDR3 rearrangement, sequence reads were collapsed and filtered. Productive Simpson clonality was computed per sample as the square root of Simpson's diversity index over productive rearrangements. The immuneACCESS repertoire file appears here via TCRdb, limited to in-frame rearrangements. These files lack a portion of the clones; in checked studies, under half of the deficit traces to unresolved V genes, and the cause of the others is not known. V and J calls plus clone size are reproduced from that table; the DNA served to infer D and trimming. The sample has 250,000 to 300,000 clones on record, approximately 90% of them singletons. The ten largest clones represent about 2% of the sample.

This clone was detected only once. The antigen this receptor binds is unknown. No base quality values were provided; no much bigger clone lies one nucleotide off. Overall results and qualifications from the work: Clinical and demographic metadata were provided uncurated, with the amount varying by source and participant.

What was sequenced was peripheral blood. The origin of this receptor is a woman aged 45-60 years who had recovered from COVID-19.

The CDR3 reads CAWRGQTDTQYF. The sequence in DNA is TGTGCCTGGAGGGGACAGACAGATACGCAGTATTTT. The V gene is TRBV30 and the J gene is TRBJ2-3; the junction holds 7 bases that match TRBD1. Spanning cysteine to phenylalanine, the CDR3 consists of 12 amino acids. Just the 36-base CDR3 DNA is kept, in frame starting at base 1. According to the germline V gene (reference sequence), CDR1 reads GTSNPN and CDR2 reads SVGIG. Germline trimming amounts to 3 bases on V and 3 bases on J, with 0 as the count of junction bases outside the gene matches. Here the CDR3 is joined to the reference TRBV30 and TRBJ2-3 genes, and the full variable domain is: SQTIHQWPATLVQPVGSPLSLECTVEGTSNPNLYWYRQAAGRGLQLLFYSVGIGQISSEVPQNLSASRPQDRQFILSSKKLLLSDSGFYLCAWRGQTDTQYFGPGTRLTVL.